Below, 8 T cell receptor beta chains from the same sample are listed, as sequenced in a study of blood T cells in healthy people across ages. Combining a sample-barcoded 5' primer with a J-beta primer mix, a second PCR ran for about 7 to 11 cycles. TCRdb reprocessed the 5' RACE reads with MiXCR, giving one entry per CDR3 protein. The sample lists over 1,200,000 distinct CDR3 sequences; approximately 59% were seen once. The sequenced sample consisted of blood. These receptors all stem from a man between 18 and 35 years old in good health.

CDR3 nucleotides: TGTGCCAGCAGCTTATTCTTGGGGCCCCCCTACAATGAGCAGTACTTC. It is translated as CASSLFLGPPYNEQYF. The rearrangement joins TRBV7-2 to TRBJ2-1, with D possibly being TRBD1 (5 bases). The J call may be incorrect, as the DNA end agrees better with TRBJ2-7. CDR1 is SGHTA and CDR2 is FQGNSA in the germline V gene. The CDR3 has 16 amino acids.

The chain links TRBV7-2 to TRBJ1-6; a weak D match, TRBD1 (5 bases). V was clipped by 2 bases and J by 5 bases, with 13 bases between them. CDR1 SGHTA and CDR2 FQGNSA come from the germline V gene. This CDR3 comprises 16 residues. The CDR3 DNA reads as TGTGCCAGCAGCTTAAGGGGATCGGGGAATAATTCACCCCTCCACTTT. Translation gives CASSLRGSGNNSPLHF.

V gene TRBV5-1 combines with J gene TRBJ1-2, with D hard to call. Germline V gives CDR1 SGHRS, CDR2 YFSETQ. The germline V and J ends were trimmed by 4 bases and 0 bases, with 10 bases remaining between them. CDR3 length: 14 amino acids. The CDR3 bases are TGCGCCAGCAGCATCTCAGAAGCTAACTATGGCTACACCTTC. Encoded protein: CASSISEANYGYTF.

There are a few counts of this clonotype. V is TRBV10-3 and J is TRBJ2-6, with D tentatively TRBD1 (6 bases). V gave up 2 bases and J gave up 0 bases, with 11 bases separating them. Germline V gene sequence: CDR1 ENHRY, CDR2 SYGVKD. The CDR3 is 17 amino acids. The CDR3 DNA sequence: TGTGCCATCAGTGAGACAGGGCAGTCCTCTGGGGCCAACGTCCTGACTTTC. The encoded protein is CAISETGQSSGANVLTF.

This chain uses TRBV6-5 with TRBJ1-1; TRBD1 aligns across 7 bases. CDR1 MNHEY and CDR2 SVGAGI come from the germline V gene. The CDR3 totals 16 residues. V shed 5 bases and J 5 bases; nucleotides not matched to a gene: 14. DNA of the CDR3: TGTGCCAGCAGTCGGGAATCCCGACAGGGAGGGACTGAAGCTTTCTTT. Translating gives CASSRESRQGGTEAFF.

The rearrangement links TRBV20-1 to TRBJ2-7; D unresolved. The CDR3 is 14 amino acids. Germline lookup yields CDR1 DFQATT and CDR2 SNEGSKA (reference sequence). Trimming stripped 3 bases from V and 7 bases from J, with 19 bases between. The CDR3 DNA reads as TGCAGTGCTAGGGCCAGGAACCAATACAATGAGCAGTACTTC. Translating gives CSARARNQYNEQYF.

In regard to this clonotype: The junction and the germline gene differ at one end; a read error may be behind it. The V call is TRBV9, the J call TRBJ2-1, with TRBD2 identical over 15 bases. This CDR3 comprises 14 residues. CDR1 is SGDLS and CDR2 is YYNGEE in the germline V gene. CDR3 amino acids: CTSSEGLAGGEQFF. CDR3 sequence (DNA): TGTACCAGCAGCGAGGGACTAGCGGGAGGTGAGCAGTTCTTC.

The chain has TRBV15 and TRBJ2-7; 9 positions agree with TRBD1. V lost 1 base and J lost 3; bases outside the gene matches: 4. Germline CDR1 is LNHNV and CDR2 is YYDKDF (reference sequence). The CDR3 runs 15 residues. CDR3 nucleotides: TGTGCCACCAGCAGAGGGACAGGGGATGGCTACGAGCAGTACTTC. Its protein product is CATSRGTGDGYEQYF.